The source of this T cell receptor (beta chain) is a study of metastatic and nonmetastatic thyroid tumors. Study-level information: It was across blood and tumor or nodule tissue from malignant and benign thyroid patients that repertoires were compared. Whole-study findings and limits: Malignant thyroid tumors reportedly had TCR beta diversity that was significantly higher than in benign nodules, in blood and tumor.

Original handling: Using the CDR3 differences seen across clinicopathological groups, the authors built a distant-metastasis classifier for papillary thyroid cancer, which was meant to discriminate distant-metastatic patients. MiXCR re-clonotyped the PCR reads for TCRdb. TCRdb's processing, not the authors', yielded these V and J calls. The data show approximately 20,000 clones, with about 34% seen just once and approximately 11% held by the top ten. Nobody among the patients had been given any treatment before thyroid surgery. V was trimmed by 6 bases and J by 4 bases, leaving 13 bases between them. The CDR3 loop spans 13 amino acids. Germline lookup yields CDR1 MNHEY and CDR2 SMNVEV (reference sequence). This clone was seen more than once but under ten times. The target antigen is unknown.

V gene TRBV27 combines with J gene TRBJ2-7; D not resolved. This receptor was obtained from a male donor with papillary thyroid cancer or a benign thyroid nodule (not recorded which). Some clones in this sample may be carry-over from other donors' samples. Sequencing was carried out using tumor tissue. The DNA of the CDR3 is TGTGCCAGCAGACCAGAGACAAGTTACGAGCAGTACTTC. This translates into CASRPETSYEQYF.